A selection of T cell receptor beta chains follows, all from one sample in a study of tumor-infiltrating lymphocytes in primary liver carcinoma. TCRdb processed the multiplex PCR reads anew with MiXCR; each CDR3 protein has one entry. The sample has 330,000 or so distinct CDR3 sequences; about 65% are singletons. Sequences were obtained from peripheral blood. These receptor sequences come from a man aged 40-50 years with primary liver carcinoma and hepatitis B virus infection. The CDR3 runs from the conserved cysteine through the conserved F or W. The D gene is left open where the match is weak. Expanded clones get a size class; other rows say once, few or many, or leave the size out.

d_gene	v_gene	abundance	j_gene	len	CDR3nt	CDR3aa
TRBD1	TRBV29-1	many	TRBJ2-7	14	TGCAGCGTTGAGGGGACAGGGGGTCGGGACGAGCAGTACTTC	CSVEGTGGRDEQYF
.	TRBV29-1	many	TRBJ2-5	12	TGCAGCGTTGTAACCGTGCAAGAGACCCAGTACTTC	CSVVTVQETQYF
.	TRBV12-5	many	TRBJ2-5	12	TGTGCTAGTGGTTTGGGCCGAGAGACCCAGTACTTC	CASGLGRETQYF
.	TRBV11-3	.	TRBJ2-3	14	TGTGCCAGCAGCTTAGGCCGGTCCCCAGATACGCAGTATTTT	CASSLGRSPDTQYF
TRBD2	TRBV28	few	TRBJ2-1	12	TGTGCCAGCAGTCTCTCCGGGGGGAACGTAAACTTC	CASSLSGGNVNF
TRBD1	TRBV6-2/TRBV6-3	many	TRBJ2-6	16	TGTGCCAGCAGACCCGACAGGGGCTCTGGGGCCAACGTCCTGACTTTC	CASRPDRGSGANVLTF
TRBD1	TRBV13	.	TRBJ1-5	14	TGTGCCAGCAGCTTATCAGGGGGAAGTCAGCCCCAGCATTTT	CASSLSGGSQPQHF
.	TRBV11-2	many	TRBJ2-3	15	TGTGCCAGCAGCTTAGGGGGAGTGAGGGGCGGTACGCAGTATTTT	CASSLGGVRGGTQYF
.	TRBV7-9	.	TRBJ2-2	14	TGTGCCAGCGGCTTCAAGGGGCGCGGCGGGGAGCTGTTTTTT	CASGFKGRGGELFF
.	TRBV28	few	TRBJ1-5	13	TGTGCCAGCAGTTTCGAGGGGGGTCAGCCCCAGCATTTT	CASSFEGGQPQHF